The 11 T cell receptor beta chains below all came from one sample that was sequenced in a study of identical twins. TCRdb reprocessed the 5' RACE reads with MiXCR, giving one entry per CDR3 protein. This sample has some 790,000 distinct CDR3 sequences; 15% to 20% occur once, and the top ten carry under 15%. The same sample was also studied in work on T cells expressing NK-cell markers.

Source material: PBMCs. The source is a woman younger than 35 in good health.

This clonotype was counted between two and nine times. The rearrangement uses TRBV12-3 or TRBV12-4 and TRBJ2-7, with TRBD2 matching 13 bases. The CDR3 runs to 16 residues. V dropped 9 bases and J dropped 0; count of bases not matched to a gene: 8. DNA of the CDR3: TGTGCCAGTATGACTAGCGGGGGGAGCAGCTCCTACGAGCAGTACTTC. This encodes CASMTSGGSSSYEQYF.

The chain recombines TRBV27 with TRBJ2-1; 7 bases line up with TRBD1. Per the germline V gene, CDR1 is MNHEY and CDR2 is SMNVEV (reference sequence). This CDR3 contains 15 residues. Germline trimming cut 6 bases from V and 2 bases from J; bases unmatched to any gene: 7. The CDR3 DNA follows: TGTGCCAGCAGACAGGGGATTAGTGCCTACAATGAGCAGTTCTTC. Its translation is CASRQGISAYNEQFF.

This clonotype showed up just a few times. The rearrangement joins TRBV6-5 to TRBJ1-2; no clear D. The CDR3 extends over 15 amino acids. Germline loops: CDR1 MNHEY, CDR2 SVGAGI. V was trimmed by 0 bases and J by 5 bases, leaving 13 bases between them. The DNA of the CDR3 is TGTGCCAGCAGTTACTCTCAGGTCCCCATTTATGGCTACACCTTC. It is translated as CASSYSQVPIYGYTF.

The sample holds many counts of this clonotype. The chain employs TRBV12-3 or TRBV12-4 and TRBJ1-5; D ambiguous. The CDR3 is made up of 13 amino acids. With 3 bases removed from V and 4 bases from J, the gap between germline ends came to 7 bases. The CDR3 DNA reads as TGTGCCAGCAGTTTCGCGGGGAATCAGCCCCAGCATTTT. Its translation: CASSFAGNQPQHF.

As concerns this clonotype: Without the conserved terminal phenylalanine or tryptophan, this CDR3 likely stems from a read error. The CDR3 sequence: CASSLASGPRAGELFS. The DNA for the CDR3 is TGCGCCAGCAGCTTGGCGAGCGGTCCCCGGGCCGGGGAGCTGTTTTCT. This chain uses TRBV5-1 with TRBJ2-2, with D perhaps matching TRBD2 (5 bases). V was shortened by 0 bases and J by 6 bases, with 15 bases between the two germline ends. The CDR3 is made up of 16 amino acids. The germline V gene encodes CDR1 SGHRS and CDR2 YFSETQ.

Only a few counts were recorded for this clonotype. This chain connects TRBV10-3 to TRBJ1-2; TRBD1 matches 7 bases. V lost 0 bases to trimming and J lost 6 bases; unmatched junction nucleotides: 4. The CDR3 totals 14 residues. The V gene's germline CDR1 is ENHRY and CDR2 SYGVKD. The CDR3 loop reads CAISESKGADGYTF. The CDR3 DNA reads TGTGCCATCAGTGAGTCTAAGGGGGCCGATGGCTACACCTTC.

The chain uses TRBV18 and TRBJ2-7, with 8 bases matching TRBD1. V lost 5 bases and J lost 1; bases outside the gene matches: 7. The CDR3 is 15 residues long. CDR1 is KGHSH and CDR2 is LQKENI in the germline V gene. CDR3: CASSASGGKSYEQYF. CDR3 DNA: TGTGCCAGCTCAGCCTCAGGGGGCAAATCCTACGAGCAGTACTTC. Full variable domain (outside the CDR3, taken from reference TRBV18 and TRBJ2-7): NAGVMQNPRHLVRRRGQEARLRCSPMKGHSHVYWYRQLPEEGLKFMVYLQKENIIDESGMPKERFSAEFPKEGPSILRIQQVVRGDSAAYFCASSASGGKSYEQYFGPGTRLTVT.

The chain is built from TRBV6-2 or TRBV6-3 and TRBJ2-6; D remains unclear. The V gene lost 5 bases and the J gene lost 0 bases, with 8 bases spanning the gap. The germline V gene encodes CDR1 MNHEY and CDR2 SVGEGT. The CDR3 length is 15 residues. The CDR3 here is CASSRILSGANVLTF. The CDR3 nucleotides read TGTGCCAGCAGTCGGATCCTCTCTGGGGCCAACGTCCTGACTTTC.

This clonotype occurred a few times. The rearrangement links TRBV20-1 to TRBJ1-5; 9 bases are a match to TRBD1. V dropped 5 bases and J dropped 4; count of bases not matched to a gene: 9. Per germline, CDR1 DFQATT and CDR2 SNEGSKA (reference sequence). The CDR3 consists of 15 residues. The CDR3 is CSAPAGQGLNQPQHF. The CDR3 nucleotides read TGCAGTGCTCCCGCCGGACAGGGGTTAAATCAGCCCCAGCATTTT.

This chain joins TRBV5-1 and TRBJ1-3; D uncertain. V was trimmed by 1 base and J by 0 bases, leaving 8 bases between them. From germline, CDR1 is SGHRS and CDR2 YFSETQ. CDR3 size: 15 residues. CDR3 in amino acids: CASSLNDNSGNTIYF. The DNA of the CDR3 is TGCGCCAGCAGCTTGAACGACAACTCTGGAAACACCATATATTTT.

The chain joins TRBV7-2 to TRBJ1-2; D remains unclear. The CDR3 extends over 14 amino acids. V shed 5 bases and J shed 6 bases, with 16 bases lying between them. Germline CDR1 reads SGHTA; CDR2 reads FQGNSA. CDR3 nucleotides: TGTGCCAGCAGCGCGTCGCCGGTCTTCGATGGCTACACCTTC. Protein: CASSASPVFDGYTF.